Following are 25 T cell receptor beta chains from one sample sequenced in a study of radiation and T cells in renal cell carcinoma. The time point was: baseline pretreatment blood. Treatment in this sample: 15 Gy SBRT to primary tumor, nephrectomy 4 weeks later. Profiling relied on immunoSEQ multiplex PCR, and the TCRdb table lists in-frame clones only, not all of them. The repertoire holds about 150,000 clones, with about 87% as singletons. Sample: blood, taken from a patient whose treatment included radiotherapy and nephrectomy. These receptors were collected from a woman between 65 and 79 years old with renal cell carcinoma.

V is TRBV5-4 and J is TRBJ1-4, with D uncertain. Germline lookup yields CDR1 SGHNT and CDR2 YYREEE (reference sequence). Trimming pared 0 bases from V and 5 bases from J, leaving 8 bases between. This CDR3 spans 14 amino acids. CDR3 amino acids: CASSLGSRNEKLFF. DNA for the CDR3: TGTGCCAGCAGCTTGGGGAGCAGGAATGAAAAACTGTTTTTT.

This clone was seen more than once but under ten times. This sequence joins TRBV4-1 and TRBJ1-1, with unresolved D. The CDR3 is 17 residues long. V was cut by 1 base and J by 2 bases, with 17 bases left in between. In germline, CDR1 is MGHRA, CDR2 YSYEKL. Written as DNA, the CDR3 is TGCGCCAGCAGCCAAGTTATTTTTCGGCGGAGAAACACTGAAGCTTTCTTT. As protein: CASSQVIFRRRNTEAFF.

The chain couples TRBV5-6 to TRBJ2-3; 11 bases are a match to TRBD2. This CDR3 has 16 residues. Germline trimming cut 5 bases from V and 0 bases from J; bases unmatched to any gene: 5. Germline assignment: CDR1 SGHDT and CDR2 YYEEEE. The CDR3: CASSSSGGSSTDTQYF. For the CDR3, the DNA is TGTGCCAGCAGTTCTAGCGGGGGGTCCAGCACAGATACGCAGTATTTT.

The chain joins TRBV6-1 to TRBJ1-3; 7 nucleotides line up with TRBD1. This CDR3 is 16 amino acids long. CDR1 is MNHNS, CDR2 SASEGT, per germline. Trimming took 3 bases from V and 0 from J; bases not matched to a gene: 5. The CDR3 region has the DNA TGTGCCAGCAGTGATATCGGGACAGACTCTGGAAACACCATATATTTT. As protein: CASSDIGTDSGNTIYF.

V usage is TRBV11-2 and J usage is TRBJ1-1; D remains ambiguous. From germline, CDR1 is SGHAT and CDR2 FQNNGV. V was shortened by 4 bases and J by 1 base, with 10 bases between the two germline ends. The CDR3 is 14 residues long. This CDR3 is CASSSLRQNTEAFF. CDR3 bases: TGTGCCAGCAGCTCCTTACGGCAGAACACTGAAGCTTTCTTT.

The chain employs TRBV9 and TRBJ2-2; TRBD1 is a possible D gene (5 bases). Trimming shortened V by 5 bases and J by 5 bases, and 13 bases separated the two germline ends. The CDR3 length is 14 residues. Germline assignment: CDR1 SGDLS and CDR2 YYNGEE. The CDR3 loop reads CASRSRGETGELFF. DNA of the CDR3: TGTGCCAGCAGAAGTAGGGGCGAGACCGGGGAGCTGTTTTTT. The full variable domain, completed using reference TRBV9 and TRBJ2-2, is DSGVTQTPKHLITATGQRVTLRCSPRSGDLSVYWYQQSLDQGLQFLIQYYNGEERAKGNILERFSAQQFPDLHSELNLSSLELGDSALYFCASRSRGETGELFFGEGSRLTVL.

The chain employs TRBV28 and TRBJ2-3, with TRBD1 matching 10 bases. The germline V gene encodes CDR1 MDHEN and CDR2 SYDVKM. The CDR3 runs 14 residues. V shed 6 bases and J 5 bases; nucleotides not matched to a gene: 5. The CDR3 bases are TGTGCCAGCAGCCCGACAGGGGGCAGAGATACGCAGTATTTT. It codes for CASSPTGGRDTQYF.

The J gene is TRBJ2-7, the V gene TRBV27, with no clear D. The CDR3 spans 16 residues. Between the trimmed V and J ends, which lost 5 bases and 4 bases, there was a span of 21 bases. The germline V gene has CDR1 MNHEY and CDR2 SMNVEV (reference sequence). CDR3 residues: CASSVSPSLFGYEQYF. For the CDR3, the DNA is TGTGCCAGCAGTGTCTCCCCAAGTTTGTTCGGTTACGAGCAGTACTTC.

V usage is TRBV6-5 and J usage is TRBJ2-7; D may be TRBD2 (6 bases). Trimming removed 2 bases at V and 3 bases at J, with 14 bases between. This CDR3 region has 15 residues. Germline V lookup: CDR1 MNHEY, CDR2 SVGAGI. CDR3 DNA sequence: TGTGCCAGCAGTTACCCGGGACTGAAGTACTACGAGCAGTACTTC. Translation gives CASSYPGLKYYEQYF.

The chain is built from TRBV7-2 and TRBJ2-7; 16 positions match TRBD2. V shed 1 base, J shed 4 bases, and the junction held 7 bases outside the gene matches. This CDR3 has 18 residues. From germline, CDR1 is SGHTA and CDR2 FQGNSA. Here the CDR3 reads CASSLGIPGLAGGYEQYF. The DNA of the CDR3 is TGTGCCAGCAGCTTAGGGATTCCGGGACTAGCGGGGGGGTACGAGCAGTACTTC.

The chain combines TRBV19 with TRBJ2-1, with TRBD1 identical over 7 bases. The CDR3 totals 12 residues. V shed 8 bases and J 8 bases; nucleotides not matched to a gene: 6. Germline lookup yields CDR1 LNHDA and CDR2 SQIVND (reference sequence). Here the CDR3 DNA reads TGTGCCAGTTCCCAGGGGGTCTATGAGCAGTTCTTC. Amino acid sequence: CASSQGVYEQFF.

The CDR3 is CASSLGDRGTDTQYF. The CDR3 nucleotides are TGTGCCAGCAGCTTAGGGGACAGGGGCACAGATACGCAGTATTTT. The chain combines TRBV11-2 with TRBJ2-3; TRBD1 aligns across 9 bases. The CDR3 spans 15 residues. V lost 1 base to trimming and J lost 1 base; unmatched junction nucleotides: 0. The germline gives CDR1 SGHAT, CDR2 FQNNGV.

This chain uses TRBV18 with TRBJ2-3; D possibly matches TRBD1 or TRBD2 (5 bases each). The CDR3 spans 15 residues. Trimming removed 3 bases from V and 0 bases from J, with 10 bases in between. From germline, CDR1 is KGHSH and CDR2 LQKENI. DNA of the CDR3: TGTGCCAGCTCACCGCGTGAGGGGAGCACAGATACGCAGTATTTT. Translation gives CASSPREGSTDTQYF. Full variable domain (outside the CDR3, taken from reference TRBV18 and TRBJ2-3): NAGVMQNPRHLVRRRGQEARLRCSPMKGHSHVYWYRQLPEEGLKFMVYLQKENIIDESGMPKERFSAEFPKEGPSILRIQQVVRGDSAAYFCASSPREGSTDTQYFGPGTRLTVL.

The CDR3 bases are TGTGCCAGCAGCTTGAGGGTCTCTGGGGCCAACGTCCTGACTTTC. Its translation: CASSLRVSGANVLTF. This rearrangement joins TRBV5-6 to TRBJ2-6; D gene uncertain. With 1 base removed from V and 0 bases from J, the gap between germline ends came to 5 bases. Per the germline V gene, CDR1 is SGHDT and CDR2 is YYEEEE. This CDR3 is built from 15 residues.

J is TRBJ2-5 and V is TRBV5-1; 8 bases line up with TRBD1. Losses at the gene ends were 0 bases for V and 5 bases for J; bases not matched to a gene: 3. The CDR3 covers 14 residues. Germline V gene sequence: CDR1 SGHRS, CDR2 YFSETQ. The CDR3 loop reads CASSLAGGSETQYF. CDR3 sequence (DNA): TGCGCCAGCAGCTTGGCAGGGGGCTCTGAGACCCAGTACTTC.

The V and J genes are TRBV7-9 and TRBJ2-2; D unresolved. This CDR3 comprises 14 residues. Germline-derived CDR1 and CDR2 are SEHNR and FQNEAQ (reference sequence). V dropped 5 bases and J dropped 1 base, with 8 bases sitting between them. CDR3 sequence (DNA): TGTGCCAGCAGCCTCCTGGGGAACACCGGGGAGCTGTTTTTT. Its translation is CASSLLGNTGELFF.

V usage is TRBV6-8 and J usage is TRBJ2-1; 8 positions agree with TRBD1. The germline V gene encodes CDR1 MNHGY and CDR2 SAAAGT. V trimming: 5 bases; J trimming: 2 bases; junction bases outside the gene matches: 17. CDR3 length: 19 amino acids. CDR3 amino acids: CASSPSGQAHLIPYNEQFF. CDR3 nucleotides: TGTGCCAGCAGTCCATCGGGACAGGCCCACCTGATACCCTACAATGAGCAGTTCTTC.

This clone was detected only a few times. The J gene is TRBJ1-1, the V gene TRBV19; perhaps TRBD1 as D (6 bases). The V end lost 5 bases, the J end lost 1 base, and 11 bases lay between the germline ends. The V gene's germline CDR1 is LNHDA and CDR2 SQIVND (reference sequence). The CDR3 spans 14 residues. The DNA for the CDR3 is TGTGCCAGTAGTTTAACAGGGAGGAACACTGAAGCTTTCTTT. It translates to CASSLTGRNTEAFF.

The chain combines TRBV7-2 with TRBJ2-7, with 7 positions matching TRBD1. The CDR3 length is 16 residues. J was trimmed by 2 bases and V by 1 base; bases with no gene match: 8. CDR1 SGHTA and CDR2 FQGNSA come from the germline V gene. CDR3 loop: CASSLGLGQRAYEQYF. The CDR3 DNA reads TGTGCCAGCAGCTTAGGGTTGGGACAGCGAGCCTACGAGCAGTACTTC.

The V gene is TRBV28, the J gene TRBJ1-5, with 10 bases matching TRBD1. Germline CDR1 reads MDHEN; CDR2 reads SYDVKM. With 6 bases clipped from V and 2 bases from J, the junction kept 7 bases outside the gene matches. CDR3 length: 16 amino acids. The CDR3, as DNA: TGTGCCAGCAGAGTAACCGGGACAGGGGGCAATCAGCCCCAGCATTTT. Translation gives CASRVTGTGGNQPQHF.

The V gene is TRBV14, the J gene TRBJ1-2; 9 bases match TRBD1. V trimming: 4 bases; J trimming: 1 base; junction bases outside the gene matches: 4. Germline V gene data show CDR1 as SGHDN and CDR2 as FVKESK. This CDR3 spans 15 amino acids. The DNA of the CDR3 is TGTGCCAGCAGCCCCCGGGACAGGGATAACTATGGCTACACCTTC. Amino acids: CASSPRDRDNYGYTF.

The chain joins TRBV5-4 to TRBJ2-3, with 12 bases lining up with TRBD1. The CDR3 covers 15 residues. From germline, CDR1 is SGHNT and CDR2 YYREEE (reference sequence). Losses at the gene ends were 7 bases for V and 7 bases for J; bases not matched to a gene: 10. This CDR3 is CASSAGTGGINTQYF. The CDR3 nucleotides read TGTGCCAGCTCAGCCGGGACAGGGGGCATTAATACGCAGTATTTT.

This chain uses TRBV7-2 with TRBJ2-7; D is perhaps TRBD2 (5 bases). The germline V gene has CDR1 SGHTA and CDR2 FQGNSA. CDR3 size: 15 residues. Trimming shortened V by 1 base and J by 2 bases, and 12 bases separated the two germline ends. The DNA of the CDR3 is TGTGCCAGCAGCTTAGGGCTAGCAAAAACCTACGAGCAGTACTTC. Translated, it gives CASSLGLAKTYEQYF.

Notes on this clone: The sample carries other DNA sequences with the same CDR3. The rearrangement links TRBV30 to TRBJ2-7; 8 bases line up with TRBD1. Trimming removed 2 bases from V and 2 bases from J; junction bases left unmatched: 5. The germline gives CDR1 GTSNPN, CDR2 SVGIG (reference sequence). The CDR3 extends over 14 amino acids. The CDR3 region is CAWSPGQGTYEQYF. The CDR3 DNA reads TGTGCCTGGAGTCCCGGACAGGGAACCTACGAGCAGTACTTC.

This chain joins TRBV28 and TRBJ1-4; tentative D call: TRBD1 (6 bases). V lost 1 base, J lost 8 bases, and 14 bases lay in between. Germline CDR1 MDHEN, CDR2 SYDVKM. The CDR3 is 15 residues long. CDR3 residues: CASSLLTGGREKLFF. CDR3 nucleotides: TGTGCCAGCAGTTTATTGACAGGTGGGCGGGAAAAACTGTTTTTT.